Listed below are T cell receptor beta chains from one sample, sequenced in a study of blood T cell repertoires in COVID-19. Using immunoSEQ multiplex PCR, the repertoire was profiled, and TCRdb retains in-frame clones only, with some absent. The sample has 150,000 to 200,000 clones; roughly four fifths are singletons. The specimen sequenced was PBMCs or T cells enriched from blood (not recorded which). All receptors derive from a man in his forties who had recovered from COVID-19. The CDR3 runs from the conserved cysteine through the conserved F or W. The order of the fields is CDR3 protein, CDR3 DNA, J gene, clone size, V gene, D gene. The D gene is left open where the match is weak. Some rows mark clone size as missing; the rest say once, few, many or name a class of expanded clone.

cdr3_aa: CASSLPTTETQYF
cdr3_nt: TGTGCCAGCAGCTTACCCACTACCGAGACCCAGTACTTC
j_call: TRBJ2-5
clone_size: .
v_call: TRBV7-8
d_call: .

cdr3_aa: CASSQEGQGDYGYTF
cdr3_nt: TGTGCCAGCAGCCAAGAAGGGCAGGGGGACTATGGCTACACCTTC
j_call: TRBJ1-2
clone_size: .
v_call: TRBV4-2
d_call: TRBD1

cdr3_aa: CASSYGDFYNEQFF
cdr3_nt: TGTGCCAGCAGTTACGGGGACTTTTACAATGAGCAGTTCTTC
j_call: TRBJ2-1
clone_size: .
v_call: TRBV6-5
d_call: .

cdr3_aa: CASSWLGGAPHYEQYF
cdr3_nt: TGTGCCAGCAGTTGGCTAGGGGGGGCCCCACACTACGAGCAGTACTTC
j_call: TRBJ2-7
clone_size: .
v_call: TRBV28
d_call: .

cdr3_aa: CASSGDRALYNEQFF
cdr3_nt: TGTGCCAGCAGCGGCGACAGGGCCTTATACAATGAGCAGTTCTTC
j_call: TRBJ2-1
clone_size: once
v_call: TRBV9
d_call: TRBD1

cdr3_aa: CASSQQGNGGTEQYF
cdr3_nt: TGCGCCAGCAGCCAACAAGGTAACGGGGGAACCGAGCAGTACTTC
j_call: TRBJ2-7
clone_size: .
v_call: TRBV4-1
d_call: .

cdr3_aa: CASSSSQGNTGELFF
cdr3_nt: TGTGCCAGCAGTTCTTCACAGGGGAACACCGGGGAGCTGTTTTTT
j_call: TRBJ2-2
clone_size: few
v_call: TRBV28
d_call: .

cdr3_aa: CASSPREGGSDVYTEAFF
cdr3_nt: TGTGCCAGCTCACCACGTGAAGGGGGCTCTGATGTTTACACTGAAGCTTTCTTT
j_call: TRBJ1-1
clone_size: .
v_call: TRBV18
d_call: TRBD1

cdr3_aa: CASSLGTSTDTQYF
cdr3_nt: TGTGCCAGCAGCCTCGGGACTTCCACAGATACGCAGTATTTT
j_call: TRBJ2-3
clone_size: .
v_call: TRBV7-9
d_call: .

cdr3_aa: CASSLGPVDSGNTIYF
cdr3_nt: TGTGCCAGCAGCTTAGGTCCAGTCGACTCTGGAAACACCATATATTTT
j_call: TRBJ1-3
clone_size: .
v_call: TRBV7-2
d_call: .

cdr3_aa: CASTNRGKGEKLFF
cdr3_nt: TGTGCCAGCACGAACAGGGGAAAGGGTGAAAAACTGTTTTTT
j_call: TRBJ1-4
clone_size: few
v_call: TRBV19
d_call: TRBD1

cdr3_aa: CASSPRRGNTEAFF
cdr3_nt: TGTGCCAGCAGCCCTCGCAGGGGGAACACTGAAGCTTTCTTT
j_call: TRBJ1-1
clone_size: .
v_call: TRBV11-2
d_call: .

cdr3_aa: CASSRTSGGRDASNQYF
cdr3_nt: TGTGCCAGCTCACGGACTAGCGGGGGTCGTGATGCAAGTAACCAGTACTTC
j_call: TRBJ2-5
clone_size: .
v_call: TRBV18
d_call: TRBD2

cdr3_aa: CASSRLGRGNNQPQHF
cdr3_nt: TGTGCCAGTAGTAGGTTGGGGAGAGGGAACAATCAGCCCCAGCATTTT
j_call: TRBJ1-5
clone_size: .
v_call: TRBV19
d_call: .

cdr3_aa: CASSGQGATSSPLHF
cdr3_nt: TGTGCCAGCAGCGGACAGGGGGCAACAAGTTCACCCCTCCACTTT
j_call: TRBJ1-6
clone_size: .
v_call: TRBV6-5
d_call: TRBD1

cdr3_aa: CASSFGTGGAPGELFF
cdr3_nt: TGTGCCAGCAGTTTTGGAACAGGGGGCGCGCCCGGGGAGCTGTTTTTT
j_call: TRBJ2-2
clone_size: .
v_call: TRBV27
d_call: TRBD1

cdr3_aa: CASTQGGMNTEAFF
cdr3_nt: TGTGCCAGCACTCAAGGGGGCATGAACACTGAAGCTTTCTTT
j_call: TRBJ1-1
clone_size: .
v_call: TRBV6-5
d_call: TRBD1

cdr3_aa: CASRGQSTGPQHF
cdr3_nt: TGTGCCAGCAGAGGCCAGTCCACAGGGCCCCAGCATTTT
j_call: TRBJ1-5
clone_size: once
v_call: TRBV12-3/TRBV12-4
d_call: .

cdr3_aa: CASSALGGAETQYF
cdr3_nt: TGTGCCAGCAGTGCGCTCGGGGGGGCAGAGACCCAGTACTTC
j_call: TRBJ2-5
clone_size: .
v_call: TRBV27
d_call: TRBD2

cdr3_aa: CASSLVSDRVLGNQPQHF
cdr3_nt: TGTGCCAGCAGCTTAGTCTCGGACAGGGTATTAGGCAATCAGCCCCAGCATTTT
j_call: TRBJ1-5
clone_size: .
v_call: TRBV7-4
d_call: TRBD1

cdr3_aa: CASSPPGGLTEAFF
cdr3_nt: TGTGCCAGCAGTCCTCCAGGAGGGCTCACTGAAGCTTTCTTT
j_call: TRBJ1-1
clone_size: few
v_call: TRBV28
d_call: .

cdr3_aa: CSASGALMNTEAFF
cdr3_nt: TGCAGTGCTAGTGGGGCGCTGATGAACACTGAAGCTTTCTTT
j_call: TRBJ1-1
clone_size: .
v_call: TRBV20-1
d_call: .

cdr3_aa: CASSYVTGGTYEQYF
cdr3_nt: TGCGCCAGCAGCTATGTGACAGGGGGCACCTACGAGCAGTACTTC
j_call: TRBJ2-7
clone_size: .
v_call: TRBV5-1
d_call: TRBD1

cdr3_aa: CASSWGDITRQAGNTIYF
cdr3_nt: TGCGCCAGCAGCTGGGGGGATATTACTCGGCAAGCTGGAAACACCATATATTTT
j_call: TRBJ1-3
clone_size: .
v_call: TRBV5-1
d_call: .

cdr3_aa: CASSLGRGALGYTF
cdr3_nt: TGTGCCAGCAGCTTAGGCAGGGGCGCACTTGGCTACACCTTC
j_call: TRBJ1-2
clone_size: .
v_call: TRBV7-2
d_call: .

cdr3_aa: CASAAGGNQPQHF
cdr3_nt: TGTGCCAGCGCCGCAGGGGGAAATCAGCCCCAGCATTTT
j_call: TRBJ1-5
clone_size: .
v_call: TRBV19
d_call: TRBD1

cdr3_aa: CASSLGQGMNTEAFF
cdr3_nt: TGCGCCAGCAGCTTGGGTCAGGGTATGAACACTGAAGCTTTCTTT
j_call: TRBJ1-1
clone_size: .
v_call: TRBV5-1
d_call: .

cdr3_aa: CASSYSRLSSGNTIYF
cdr3_nt: TGTGCCAGCAGTTACTCCCGGTTATCCTCTGGAAACACCATATATTTT
j_call: TRBJ1-3
clone_size: .
v_call: TRBV6-6
d_call: .

cdr3_aa: CASSQENRASYEQYF
cdr3_nt: TGCGCCAGCAGCCAAGAGAACAGGGCCTCCTACGAGCAGTACTTC
j_call: TRBJ2-7
clone_size: .
v_call: TRBV4-3
d_call: .

cdr3_aa: CASSLYPARNYGYTF
cdr3_nt: TGCGCCAGCAGCTTGTATCCAGCTAGGAACTATGGCTACACCTTC
j_call: TRBJ1-2
clone_size: .
v_call: TRBV5-1
d_call: .

cdr3_aa: CASSEIRGRKLFF
cdr3_nt: TGTGCCAGCAGTGAAATTAGGGGTCGGAAACTGTTTTTT
j_call: TRBJ1-4
clone_size: .
v_call: TRBV2
d_call: .

cdr3_aa: CASSVMVQWNEQFF
cdr3_nt: TGTGCCAGCAGCGTCATGGTGCAGTGGAATGAGCAGTTCTTC
j_call: TRBJ2-1
clone_size: .
v_call: TRBV9
d_call: .

cdr3_aa: CASSQNTGELFF
cdr3_nt: TGTGCCAGCAGCCAGAACACCGGGGAGCTGTTTTTT
j_call: TRBJ2-2
clone_size: .
v_call: TRBV11-3
d_call: .

cdr3_aa: CASSSTDYNSPLHF
cdr3_nt: TGTGCCAGCAGCTCGACAGACTATAATTCACCCCTCCACTTT
j_call: TRBJ1-6
clone_size: .
v_call: TRBV7-9
d_call: .

cdr3_aa: CSASPLARDTGELFF
cdr3_nt: TGCAGTGCTAGTCCTCTGGCACGGGACACCGGGGAGCTGTTTTTT
j_call: TRBJ2-2
clone_size: .
v_call: TRBV20-1
d_call: .

cdr3_aa: CASSRTGGNQPQHF
cdr3_nt: TGTGCCAGCAGTCGAACAGGGGGCAATCAGCCCCAGCATTTT
j_call: TRBJ1-5
clone_size: many
v_call: TRBV7-8
d_call: TRBD1

cdr3_aa: CASSLSIFGQNTEAFF
cdr3_nt: TGTGCCAGCAGCCTTAGCATCTTTGGACAGAACACTGAAGCTTTCTTT
j_call: TRBJ1-1
clone_size: once
v_call: TRBV9
d_call: .

cdr3_aa: CASSPLAGGLGDTQYF
cdr3_nt: TGTGCCAGCAGCCCCCTGGCGGGGGGGCTCGGGGATACGCAGTATTTT
j_call: TRBJ2-3
clone_size: .
v_call: TRBV27
d_call: TRBD2

cdr3_aa: CASSHLYRGGFEAFF
cdr3_nt: TGTGCCAGCAGCCACCTTTACAGGGGCGGCTTTGAAGCTTTCTTT
j_call: TRBJ1-1
clone_size: few
v_call: TRBV14
d_call: TRBD1

cdr3_aa: CASSQDGIYGYTF
cdr3_nt: TGCGCCAGCAGCCAAGACGGGATCTATGGCTACACCTTC
j_call: TRBJ1-2
clone_size: .
v_call: TRBV4-1
d_call: .

cdr3_aa: CAITGRENSPLHF
cdr3_nt: TGTGCCATCACCGGGAGGGAAAACTCACCCCTCCACTTT
j_call: TRBJ1-6
clone_size: few
v_call: TRBV10-3
d_call: .

cdr3_aa: CASSSDTPSTF
cdr3_nt: TGTGCCAGCAGTTCGGACACCCCGTCCACCTTC
j_call: TRBJ1-2
clone_size: .
v_call: TRBV12-3/TRBV12-4
d_call: .

cdr3_aa: CASRPPAGQATFF
cdr3_nt: TGTGCCAGCAGACCTCCGGCGGGACAGGCTACTTTCTTT
j_call: TRBJ1-1
clone_size: .
v_call: TRBV6-2/TRBV6-3
d_call: TRBD1

cdr3_aa: CASSQSRRGRCNEQFF
cdr3_nt: TGCGCCAGCAGTCAATCCCGGCGGGGAAGGTGTAATGAGCAGTTCTTC
j_call: TRBJ2-1
clone_size: .
v_call: TRBV23-1
d_call: .

cdr3_aa: CASSPITSGGSEQFF
cdr3_nt: TGCGCCAGCAGCCCGATTACTAGCGGGGGGTCGGAGCAGTTCTTC
j_call: TRBJ2-1
clone_size: .
v_call: TRBV5-1
d_call: TRBD2

cdr3_aa: CASSPFAGVDGYTF
cdr3_nt: TGTGCCAGCAGCCCATTCGCAGGGGTGGATGGCTACACCTTC
j_call: TRBJ1-2
clone_size: .
v_call: TRBV7-9
d_call: .

cdr3_aa: CASRKEDLATNEKLFF
cdr3_nt: TGTGCCAGTAGAAAGGAGGACCTTGCAACTAATGAAAAACTGTTTTTT
j_call: TRBJ1-4
clone_size: .
v_call: TRBV19
d_call: .